This T cell receptor (beta chain) was captured by sequencing in a study of blood T cell repertoires in COVID-19. Study background: Both acute and convalescent COVID-19 samples were obtained from the United States, Italy and Spain. PBMCs, B-cell-depleted T cells, or T cells provided the cDNA or gDNA that made up the material.

Original processing notes: Estimation of nucleated cell counts was performed using reference gene primer amplification. Sequenced by immunoSEQ multiplex PCR; TCRdb stores in-frame clones only, minus some. V, J and clone size were drawn from that table, and D and trimming were deduced from the DNA. The data show tens of thousands of clones, around 87% seen once. This CDR3 has 16 residues. Germline CDR1 reads SGHTA; CDR2 reads FQGTGA. Trimming took 5 bases from V and 0 from J; bases not matched to a gene: 6. The receptor's source is a woman of 80 years or more with acute or convalescent COVID-19. The chain carries TRBV7-3 and TRBJ2-1; 8 bases align to TRBD2. Sequences were obtained from peripheral blood. The CDR3 DNA reads as TGTGCCAGCAGCCCTCGACTAGCGCGCTCCTACAATGAGCAGTTCTTC. This translates into CASSPRLARSYNEQFF. The complete variable domain, with remaining parts taken from reference TRBV7-3 and TRBJ2-1, reads GAGVSQTPSNKVTEKGKYVELRCDPISGHTALYWYRQSLGQGPEFLIYFQGTGAADDSGLPNDRFFAVRPEGSVSTLKIQRTERGDSAVYLCASSPRLARSYNEQFFGPGTRLTVL.